This TCR beta chain emerged from a study of OX40 agonist ivuxolimab in advanced cancers. Regarding this clone: Its antigen is as yet unknown.

Study-wide findings and caveats: More expanded clones were found, on average, in CD8+ than in CD4+ T cells.

Here immunoSEQ multiplex PCR was the method, and the copy in TCRdb shows in-frame clones only, minus some. This sample yields tens of thousands of clones, of which approximately 85% are seen a single time; 25% to 40% belongs to the top ten. The receptor was isolated from an adult with an advanced solid tumor such as melanoma, head and neck, liver or kidney cancer. Sequencing was performed on CD4+ or CD8+ T cells sorted from blood, taken in a trial of the OX40 agonist ivuxolimab.

The CDR3 nucleotides are TGTGCCTGGGGGACCCGGGGATTCTCCTACGAGCAGTACTTC. Encoded protein: CAWGTRGFSYEQYF. The V call is TRBV30, the J call TRBJ2-7; the D gene could be TRBD1 or TRBD2 (5 bases each). This CDR3 is built from 14 residues. Trimming took 5 bases from V and 0 from J, leaving 14 bases between them. In germline, CDR1 is GTSNPN, CDR2 SVGIG (reference sequence).